Listed here are 13 T cell receptor beta chains from one sample, sequenced in a study of T cells in Graves' hyperthyroidism and ophthalmopathy. Using RNA transcripts as the source, TCR beta CDR3 regions were amplified. A first-round RT-PCR of the TCR CDR3 used the HTBI primer set. MiXCR was run by TCRdb on the multiplex PCR reads, yielding one entry per CDR3 protein. The table has roughly 420,000 distinct CDR3 sequences, roughly an eighth seen once. Sequencing input: blood. These receptors all stem from a woman aged 18-29 years with Graves' hyperthyroidism.

This clonotype was observed many times. The chain combines TRBV2 with TRBJ2-3, with unresolved D. Germline CDR1 reads SNHLY; CDR2 reads FYNNEI. CDR3 length equals 15 residues. Trimming removed 3 bases from V and 1 base from J, with 11 bases in between. In DNA, the CDR3 is TGTGCCAGCAGTGAGGGTATTAAGGGCACAGATACGCAGTATTTT. Translating gives CASSEGIKGTDTQYF.

This clonotype was detected only a few times. At one boundary the junction diverges from the germline segment, which might be a read error. V is TRBV19 and J is TRBJ2-7; 7 nucleotides match TRBD2. Germline V gene data show CDR1 as LNHDA and CDR2 as SQIVND (reference sequence). CDR3 length: 15 residues. CDR3 nucleotide sequence: TGTTCCAGTGCTGCTAGCGGTATCGCTTCCTACGAGCAGTACTTC. Amino acids: CSSAASGIASYEQYF.

The chain joins TRBV5-1 to TRBJ2-3; D not resolved. The ends were cut back, 1 base at V and 2 bases at J, with 17 bases in the middle. Germline CDR1 reads SGHRS; CDR2 reads YFSETQ. This CDR3 comprises 17 residues. The CDR3: CASSLFPVGQTTDTQYF. The CDR3 DNA reads TGCGCCAGCAGCTTGTTTCCGGTCGGGCAGACCACAGATACGCAGTATTTT.

The genes are TRBV2 and TRBJ2-5; TRBD2 aligns across 12 bases. The junction had 6 bases not matched to a gene; V was cut back by 5 bases and J by 8 bases. This CDR3 spans 14 amino acids. Germline CDR1 reads SNHLY; CDR2 reads FYNNEI. In nucleotides, the CDR3 is TGTGCCAGCAGTCCACTAGCGGGAGGTGGAACCCAGTACTTC. Its protein product is CASSPLAGGGTQYF.

This clonotype was seen more than once but under ten times. The gene calls are TRBV4-1 and TRBJ1-1, with TRBD1 as a possible D gene (6 bases). CDR1 and CDR2 (germline): MGHRA, YSYEKL. Trimming took 0 bases from V and 0 from J, leaving 11 bases between them. The CDR3 runs to 16 residues. The CDR3 protein is CASSQDPGTLNTEAFF. The CDR3 DNA is TGCGCCAGCAGCCAAGACCCCGGGACACTGAACACTGAAGCTTTCTTT.

The table lists this clonotype with a few counts. The gene calls are TRBV14 and TRBJ2-1; no definite D call. V lost 1 base and J 3 bases, leaving 10 bases between the germline ends. The CDR3 consists of 15 residues. Germline assignment: CDR1 SGHDN and CDR2 FVKESK. The CDR3 is CASSQVLEVYNEQFF. The CDR3 DNA is TGTGCCAGCAGCCAAGTGTTGGAAGTCTACAATGAGCAGTTCTTC.

This clonotype was counted at least ten times. The chain uses TRBV13 and TRBJ2-3; the match to TRBD2 covers 11 bases. The V gene's germline CDR1 is PRHDT and CDR2 FYEKMQ (reference sequence). This CDR3 has 19 amino acids. J was trimmed by 1 base and V by 2 bases; bases with no gene match: 11. The CDR3 sequence is CASSLWGTSGPGGTDTQYF. In DNA, the CDR3 is TGTGCCAGCAGCTTATGGGGGACTAGCGGACCTGGGGGCACAGATACGCAGTATTTT.

This clonotype was seen more than once but under ten times. With a much larger clone just one base away, this may be a read error. The J gene is TRBJ1-4, the V gene TRBV27; D not resolved. Germline CDR1 MNHEY, CDR2 SMNVEV (reference sequence). The CDR3 extends over 15 amino acids. The CDR3 here is CVSATMTATNEKLFF. CDR3 bases: TGTGTCAGTGCTACTATGACGGCGACTAATGAAAAACTGTTTTTT.

This clonotype was picked up many times. The chain recombines TRBV7-2 with TRBJ1-3, with 7 nucleotides matching TRBD1. With V trimmed by 4 bases and J by 0 bases, 6 bases remained unmatched. CDR1 SGHTA and CDR2 FQGNSA come from the germline V gene. The CDR3 has 16 amino acids. In DNA form, the CDR3 reads TGTGCCAGCAGCTGGGGACAGAGCAACTCTGGAAACACCATATATTTT. It is translated as CASSWGQSNSGNTIYF.

At least ten counts were recorded for this clonotype. This chain links TRBV6-1 with TRBJ1-5; D gene unclear. V was trimmed by 5 bases and J by 2 bases, leaving 13 bases between them. This CDR3 region has 15 residues. Germline CDR1 is MNHNS and CDR2 is SASEGT. The DNA for the CDR3 is TGTGCCAGCAGTCGGTTCTTCAGTGGCAATCAGCCCCAGCATTTT. Residues: CASSRFFSGNQPQHF.

This clonotype was counted at least ten times. This chain connects TRBV3-1 to TRBJ1-5, with a possible D match to TRBD1 (6 bases). V was shortened by 0 bases and J by 5 bases, with 11 bases between the two germline ends. Germline CDR1 and CDR2: LGHDT and YNNKEL (reference sequence). There are 15 residues in the CDR3. For the CDR3, the DNA is TGTGCCAGCAGCCAAGATGCCGGGGGCTATCAGCCCCAGCATTTT. Its protein product is CASSQDAGGYQPQHF. Supplemented by reference TRBV3-1 and TRBJ1-5, the full variable domain reads DTAVSQTPKYLVTQMGNDKSIKCEQNLGHDTMYWYKQDSKKFLKIMFSYNNKELIINETVPNRFSPKSPDKAHLNLHINSLELGDSAVYFCASSQDAGGYQPQHFGDGTRLSIL.

This clonotype was detected ten times or more. This chain connects TRBV11-2 to TRBJ2-1; weak D call: TRBD2 (6 bases). V lost 5 bases and J lost 9, with 14 bases in between. The CDR3 spans 13 residues. The germline V gene has CDR1 SGHAT and CDR2 FQNNGV. Written as DNA, the CDR3 is TGTGCCAGCAGCCATAGTAGGCGGGGTGAGCAGTTCTTC. Translation: CASSHSRRGEQFF.

The rearrangement uses TRBV19 and TRBJ2-1; 8 nucleotides line up with TRBD1. In germline, CDR1 is LNHDA, CDR2 SQIVND (reference sequence). This CDR3 has 16 amino acids. With V trimmed by 1 base and J by 3 bases, 5 bases remained unmatched. CDR3 sequence reads: CASSIADRGVYNEQFF. The CDR3 region has the DNA TGTGCCAGTAGTATAGCTGACAGGGGAGTCTACAATGAGCAGTTCTTC.